This TCR beta chain was sequenced in a study of control samples from healthy donors and cancer patients. Repertoires were generated with immunoSEQ multiplex PCR, while TCRdb's copy carries only in-frame clones and drops some. The sample yields around 120,000 clones, 85% to 95% seen once. The sample comprised PBMCs. The sequence was collected from a man aged 45-60 years with head and neck cancer.

The CDR3 here is CAWSGGQVMNTEAFF. CDR3 sequence (DNA): TGTGCCTGGAGTGGGGGACAGGTCATGAACACTGAAGCTTTCTTT. This chain joins TRBV30 and TRBJ1-1, with 8 bases identical to TRBD1. The CDR3 runs to 15 residues. With 1 base clipped from V and 0 bases from J, the junction kept 4 bases outside the gene matches. The germline V gene encodes CDR1 GTSNPN and CDR2 SVGIG (reference sequence).